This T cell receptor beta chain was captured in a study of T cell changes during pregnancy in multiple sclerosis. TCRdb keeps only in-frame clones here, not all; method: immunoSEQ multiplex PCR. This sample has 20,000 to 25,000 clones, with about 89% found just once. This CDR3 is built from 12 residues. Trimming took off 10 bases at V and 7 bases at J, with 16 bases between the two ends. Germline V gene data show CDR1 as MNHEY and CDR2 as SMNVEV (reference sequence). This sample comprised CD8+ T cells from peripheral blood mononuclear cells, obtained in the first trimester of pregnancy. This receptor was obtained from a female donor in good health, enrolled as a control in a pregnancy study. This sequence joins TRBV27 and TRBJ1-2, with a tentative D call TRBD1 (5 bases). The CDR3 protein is CATAGQGFGYTF. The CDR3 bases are TGTGCCACCGCGGGGCAGGGCTTTGGCTACACCTTC.